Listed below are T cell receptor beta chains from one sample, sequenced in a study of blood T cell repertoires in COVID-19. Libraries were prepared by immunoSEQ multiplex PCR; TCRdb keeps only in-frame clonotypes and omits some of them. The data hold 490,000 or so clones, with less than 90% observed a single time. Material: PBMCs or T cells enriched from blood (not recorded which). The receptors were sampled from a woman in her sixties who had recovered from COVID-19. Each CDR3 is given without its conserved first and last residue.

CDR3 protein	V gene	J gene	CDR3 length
AWSGQGDANQPQH	TRBV30	TRBJ1-5	13
ATSPGQAQETQY	TRBV15	TRBJ2-5	12
ASRPSGGRGTGELF	TRBV3-1/TRBV3-2	TRBJ2-2	14
ASSLEGQEGLANEKLF	TRBV7-9	TRBJ1-4	16
ASSDPPGGANVLT	TRBV19	TRBJ2-6	13
ASSQDLTFPHEQF	TRBV4-2	TRBJ2-1	13
ASSMASGGQETQY	TRBV19	TRBJ2-5	13
ASGLVWREHTGELF	TRBV12-5	TRBJ2-2	14
ASSRGTGEHTEAF	TRBV5-4	TRBJ1-1	13
ASSLARGTEAF	TRBV7-6	TRBJ1-1	11
ASTNRGRNQPQH	TRBV19	TRBJ1-5	12
ASSLDTLFNYGYT	TRBV5-4	TRBJ1-2	13
ASSAGQVLPYEQY	TRBV6-5	TRBJ2-7	13
ASSEAPTGGIYGYT	TRBV6-1	TRBJ1-2	14